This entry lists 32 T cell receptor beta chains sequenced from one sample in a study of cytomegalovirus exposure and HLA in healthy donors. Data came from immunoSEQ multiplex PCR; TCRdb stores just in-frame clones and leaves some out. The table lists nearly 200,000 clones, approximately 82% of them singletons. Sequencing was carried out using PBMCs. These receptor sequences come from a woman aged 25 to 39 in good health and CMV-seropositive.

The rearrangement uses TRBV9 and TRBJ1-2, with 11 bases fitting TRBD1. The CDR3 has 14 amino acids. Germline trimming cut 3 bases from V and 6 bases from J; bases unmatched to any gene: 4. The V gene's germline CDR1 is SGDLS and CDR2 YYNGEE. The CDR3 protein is CASSELGQGDGYTF. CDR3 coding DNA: TGTGCCAGCAGCGAACTGGGACAGGGGGATGGCTACACCTTC.

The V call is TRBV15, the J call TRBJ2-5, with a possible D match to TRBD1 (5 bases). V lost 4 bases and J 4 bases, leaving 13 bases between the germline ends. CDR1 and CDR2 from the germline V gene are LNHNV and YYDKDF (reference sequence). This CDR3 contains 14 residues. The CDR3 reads CATSTRTQIETQYF. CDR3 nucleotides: TGTGCCACCAGCACCAGGACACAAATAGAGACCCAGTACTTC.

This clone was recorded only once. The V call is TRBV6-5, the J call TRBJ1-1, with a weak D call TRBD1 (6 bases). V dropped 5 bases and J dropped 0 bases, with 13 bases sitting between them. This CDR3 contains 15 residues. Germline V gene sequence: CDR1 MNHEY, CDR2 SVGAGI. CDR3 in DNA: TGTGCCAGCAGTACAGGGAGCTTTATGAACACTGAAGCTTTCTTT. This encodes CASSTGSFMNTEAFF.

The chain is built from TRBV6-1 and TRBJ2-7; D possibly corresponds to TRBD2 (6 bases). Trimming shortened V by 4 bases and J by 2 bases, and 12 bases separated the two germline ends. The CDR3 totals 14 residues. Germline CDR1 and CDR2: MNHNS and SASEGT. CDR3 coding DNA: TGTGCCAGCAGTGTCAACGGGGGAGCCTACGAGCAGTACTTC. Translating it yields CASSVNGGAYEQYF.

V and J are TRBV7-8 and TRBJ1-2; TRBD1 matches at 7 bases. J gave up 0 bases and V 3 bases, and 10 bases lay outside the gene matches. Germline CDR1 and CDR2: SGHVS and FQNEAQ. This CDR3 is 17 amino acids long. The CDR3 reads CASSFGLRGETNYGYTF. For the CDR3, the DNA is TGTGCCAGCAGCTTCGGACTCAGGGGGGAAACTAACTATGGCTACACCTTC.

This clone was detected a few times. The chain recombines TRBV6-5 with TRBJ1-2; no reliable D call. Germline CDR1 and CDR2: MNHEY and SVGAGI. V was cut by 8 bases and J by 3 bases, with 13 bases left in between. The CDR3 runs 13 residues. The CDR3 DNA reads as TGTGCCAGCGCGGCGGAAGTGGACTATGGCTACACCTTC. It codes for CASAAEVDYGYTF.

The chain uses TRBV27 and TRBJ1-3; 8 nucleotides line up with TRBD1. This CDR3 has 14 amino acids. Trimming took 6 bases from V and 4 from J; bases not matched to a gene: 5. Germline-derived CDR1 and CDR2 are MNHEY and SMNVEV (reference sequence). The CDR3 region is CASSSGGRGNTIYF. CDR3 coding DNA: TGTGCCAGCAGCTCAGGGGGCAGAGGAAACACCATATATTTT.

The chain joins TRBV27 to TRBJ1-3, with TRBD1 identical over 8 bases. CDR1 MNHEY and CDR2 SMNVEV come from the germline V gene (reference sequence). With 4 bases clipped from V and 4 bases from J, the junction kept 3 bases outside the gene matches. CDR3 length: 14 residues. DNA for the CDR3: TGTGCCAGCAGTTCGACAGGGGCAGGAAACACCATATATTTT. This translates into CASSSTGAGNTIYF.

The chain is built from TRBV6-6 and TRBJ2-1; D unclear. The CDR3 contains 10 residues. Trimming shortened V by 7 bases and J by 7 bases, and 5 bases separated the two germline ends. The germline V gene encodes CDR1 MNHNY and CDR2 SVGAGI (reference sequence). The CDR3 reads CASNGNEQFF. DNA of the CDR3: TGTGCCAGCAACGGTAATGAGCAGTTCTTC.

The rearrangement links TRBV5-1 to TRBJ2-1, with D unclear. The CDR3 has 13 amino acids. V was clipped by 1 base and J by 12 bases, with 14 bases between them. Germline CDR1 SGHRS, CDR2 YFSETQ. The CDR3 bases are TGCGCCAGCAGCTTGTTTGGAGTCCCTGTGCAGTTCTTC. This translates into CASSLFGVPVQFF.

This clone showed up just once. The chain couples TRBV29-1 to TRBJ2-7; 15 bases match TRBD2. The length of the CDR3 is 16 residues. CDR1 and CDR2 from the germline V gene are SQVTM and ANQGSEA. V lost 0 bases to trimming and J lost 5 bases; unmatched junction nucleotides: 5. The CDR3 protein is CSVEEGTSGRSHEQYF. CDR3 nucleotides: TGCAGCGTTGAAGAAGGGACTAGCGGGAGGTCACACGAGCAGTACTTC.

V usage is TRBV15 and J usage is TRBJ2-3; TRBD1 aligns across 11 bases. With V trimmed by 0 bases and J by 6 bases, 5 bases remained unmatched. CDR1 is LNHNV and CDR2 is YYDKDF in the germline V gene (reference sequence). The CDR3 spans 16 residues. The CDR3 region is CATSRDLGTGGDTQYF. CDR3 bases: TGTGCCACCAGCAGAGATCTGGGGACAGGGGGGGATACGCAGTATTTT.

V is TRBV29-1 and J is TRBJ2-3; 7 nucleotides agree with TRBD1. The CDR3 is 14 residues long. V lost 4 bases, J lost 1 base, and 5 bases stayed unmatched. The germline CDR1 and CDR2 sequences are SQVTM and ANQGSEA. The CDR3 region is CSVAGTEGTDTQYF. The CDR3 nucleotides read TGCAGCGTTGCCGGGACAGAAGGCACAGATACGCAGTATTTT.

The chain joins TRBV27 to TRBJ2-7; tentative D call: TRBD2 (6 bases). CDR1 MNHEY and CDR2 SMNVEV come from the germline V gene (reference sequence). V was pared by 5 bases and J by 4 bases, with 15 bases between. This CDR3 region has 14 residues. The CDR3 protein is CASSQPGVSYEQYF. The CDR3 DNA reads TGTGCCAGCAGTCAACCGGGAGTTAGTTACGAGCAGTACTTC.

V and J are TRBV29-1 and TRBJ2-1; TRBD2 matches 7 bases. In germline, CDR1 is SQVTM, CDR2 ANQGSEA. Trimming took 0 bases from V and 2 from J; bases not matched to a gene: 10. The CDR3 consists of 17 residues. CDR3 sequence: CSVEEGSGLTAYNEQFF. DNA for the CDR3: TGCAGCGTTGAAGAGGGTAGCGGGCTCACCGCCTACAATGAGCAGTTCTTC.

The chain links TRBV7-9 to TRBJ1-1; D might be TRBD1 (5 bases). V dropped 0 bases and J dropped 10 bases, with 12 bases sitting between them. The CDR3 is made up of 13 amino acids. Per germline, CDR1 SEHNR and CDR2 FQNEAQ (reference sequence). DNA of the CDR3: TGTGCCAGCAGCTTAGCGGGAGGTGGGGGAGCTTTCTTT. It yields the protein CASSLAGGGGAFF.

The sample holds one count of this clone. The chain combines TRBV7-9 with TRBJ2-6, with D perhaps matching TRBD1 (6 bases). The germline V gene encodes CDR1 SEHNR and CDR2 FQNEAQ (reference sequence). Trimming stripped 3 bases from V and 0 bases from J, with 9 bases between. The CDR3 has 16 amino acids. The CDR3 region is CASSFLGGSGANVLTF. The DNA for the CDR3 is TGTGCCAGCAGCTTCCTAGGGGGCTCTGGGGCCAACGTCCTGACTTTC.

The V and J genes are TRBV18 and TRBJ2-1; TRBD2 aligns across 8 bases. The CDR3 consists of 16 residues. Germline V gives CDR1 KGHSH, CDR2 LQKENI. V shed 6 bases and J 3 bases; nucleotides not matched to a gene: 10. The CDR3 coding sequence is TGTGCCAGCTCCCTGTATACCGGGACTAGCTACAATGAGCAGTTCTTC. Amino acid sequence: CASSLYTGTSYNEQFF.

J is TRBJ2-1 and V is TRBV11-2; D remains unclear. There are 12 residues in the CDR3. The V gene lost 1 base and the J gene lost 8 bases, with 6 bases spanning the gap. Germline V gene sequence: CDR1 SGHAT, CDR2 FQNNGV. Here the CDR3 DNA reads TGTGCCAGCAGCTTAGGCGGCGATGAGCAGTTCTTC. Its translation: CASSLGGDEQFF.

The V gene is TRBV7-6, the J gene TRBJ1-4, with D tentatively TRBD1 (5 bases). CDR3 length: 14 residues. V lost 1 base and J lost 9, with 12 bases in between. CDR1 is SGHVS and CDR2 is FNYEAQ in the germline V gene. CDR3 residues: CASSLGGEIQKLFF. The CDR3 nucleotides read TGTGCCAGCAGCTTAGGGGGGGAGATTCAAAAACTGTTTTTT.

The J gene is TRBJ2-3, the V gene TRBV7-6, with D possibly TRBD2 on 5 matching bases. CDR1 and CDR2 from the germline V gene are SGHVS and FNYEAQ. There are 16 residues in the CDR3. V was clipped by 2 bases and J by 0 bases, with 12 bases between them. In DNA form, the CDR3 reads TGTGCCAGCAGCTTAACTAGTTTGATTAGCACAGATACGCAGTATTTT. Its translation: CASSLTSLISTDTQYF.

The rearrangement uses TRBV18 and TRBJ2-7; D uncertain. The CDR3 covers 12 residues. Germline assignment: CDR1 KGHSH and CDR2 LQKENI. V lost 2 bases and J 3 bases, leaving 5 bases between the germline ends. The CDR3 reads CASSPSYYEQYF. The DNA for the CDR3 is TGTGCCAGCTCACCAAGCTACTACGAGCAGTACTTC.

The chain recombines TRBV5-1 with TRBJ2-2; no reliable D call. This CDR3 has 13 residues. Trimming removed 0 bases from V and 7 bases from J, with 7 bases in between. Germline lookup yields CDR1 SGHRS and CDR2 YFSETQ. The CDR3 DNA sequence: TGCGCCAGCAGCTTGGAGTGGAGCGGGGAGCTGTTTTTT. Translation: CASSLEWSGELFF.

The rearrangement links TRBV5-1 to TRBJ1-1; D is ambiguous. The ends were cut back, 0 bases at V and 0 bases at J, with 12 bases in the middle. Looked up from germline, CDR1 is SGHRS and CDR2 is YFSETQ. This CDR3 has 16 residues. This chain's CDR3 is CASSLGGGRMNTEAFF. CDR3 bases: TGCGCCAGCAGCTTGGGTGGTGGCAGGATGAACACTGAAGCTTTCTTT. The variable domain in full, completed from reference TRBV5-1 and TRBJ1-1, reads KAGVTQTPRYLIKTRGQQVTLSCSPISGHRSVSWYQQTPGQGLQFLFEYFSETQRNKGNFPGRFSGRQFSNSRSEMNVSTLELGDSALYLCASSLGGGRMNTEAFFGQGTRLTVV.

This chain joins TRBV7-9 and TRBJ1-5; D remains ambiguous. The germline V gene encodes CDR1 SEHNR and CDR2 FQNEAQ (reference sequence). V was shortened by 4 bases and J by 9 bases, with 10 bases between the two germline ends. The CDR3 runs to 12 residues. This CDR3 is CASSSGVRPQHF. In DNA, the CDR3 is TGTGCCAGCAGCTCAGGCGTCAGGCCCCAGCATTTT.

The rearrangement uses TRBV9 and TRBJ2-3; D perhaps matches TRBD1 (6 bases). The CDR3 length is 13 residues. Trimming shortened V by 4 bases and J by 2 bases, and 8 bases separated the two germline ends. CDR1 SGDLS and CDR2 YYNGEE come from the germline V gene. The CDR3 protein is CASSYRDTDTQYF. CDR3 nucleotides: TGTGCCAGCAGCTACAGGGACACAGATACGCAGTATTTT.

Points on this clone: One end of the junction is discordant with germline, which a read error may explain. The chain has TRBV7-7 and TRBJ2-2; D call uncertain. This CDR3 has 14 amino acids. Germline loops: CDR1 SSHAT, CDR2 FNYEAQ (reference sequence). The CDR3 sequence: CASSLNLNTGELFF. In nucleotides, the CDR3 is TGTGCTAGCAGCTTAAATCTAAACACCGGGGAGCTGTTTTTT.

CDR3 protein: CSVGLGGQGGYEQYF. The CDR3 DNA follows: TGCAGCGTTGGGTTGGGTGGTCAGGGAGGCTACGAGCAGTACTTC. This chain links TRBV29-1 with TRBJ2-7; D may be TRBD2 (6 bases). The ends were cut back, 4 bases at V and 3 bases at J, with 19 bases in the middle. Germline V gene lookup returns CDR1 SQVTM and CDR2 ANQGSEA. The CDR3 runs 15 residues.

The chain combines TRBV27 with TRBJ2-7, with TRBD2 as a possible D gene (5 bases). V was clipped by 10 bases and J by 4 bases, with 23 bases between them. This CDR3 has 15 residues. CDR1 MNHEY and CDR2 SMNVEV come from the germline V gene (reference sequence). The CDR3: CATLRSPGNPYEQYF. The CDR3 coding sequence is TGTGCCACCCTCCGATCACCGGGAAATCCTTACGAGCAGTACTTC.

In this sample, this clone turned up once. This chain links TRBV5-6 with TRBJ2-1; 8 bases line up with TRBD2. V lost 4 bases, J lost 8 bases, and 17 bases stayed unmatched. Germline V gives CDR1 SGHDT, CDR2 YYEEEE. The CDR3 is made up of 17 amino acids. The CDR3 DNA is TGTGCCAGCAGCCTAACACGCGGGAGGAGTGGGTCGGATGAGCAGTTCTTC. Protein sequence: CASSLTRGRSGSDEQFF.

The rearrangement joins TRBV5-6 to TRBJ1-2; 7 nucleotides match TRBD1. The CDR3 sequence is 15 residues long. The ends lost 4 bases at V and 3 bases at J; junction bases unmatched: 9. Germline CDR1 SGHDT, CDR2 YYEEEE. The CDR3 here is CASSARTGFYYGYTF. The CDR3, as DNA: TGTGCCAGCAGCGCCAGGACAGGTTTTTACTATGGCTACACCTTC.

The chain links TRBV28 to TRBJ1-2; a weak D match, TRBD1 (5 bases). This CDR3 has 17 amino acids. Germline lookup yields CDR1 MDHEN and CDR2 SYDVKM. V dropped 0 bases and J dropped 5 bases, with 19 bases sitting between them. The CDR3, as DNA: TGTGCCAGCAGTTTATGGGCCGGGTTCGAAGGGGCATATGGCTACACCTTC. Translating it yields CASSLWAGFEGAYGYTF.